These T cell receptor beta chains were read from a single sample in a study of T cell responses to AZD1222 COVID-19 vaccine. Method: immunoSEQ multiplex PCR; TCRdb's copy keeps in-frame clones and lacks some. The data contain some 170,000 clones, around 90% of them singletons. The material was peripheral blood, obtained on day 0 of AZD1222 vaccination. These TCRs come from an adult in good health. The CDR3 runs from the conserved cysteine through the conserved F or W. D genes are given only for firm matches. The size field is filled for only some rows; it gives once, few, many or a size class.

j_gene: TRBJ1-5
v_gene: TRBV6-6
d_gene: NA
abundance: NA
CDR3aa: CASTYYSNQPQHF
CDR3nt: TGTGCCAGCACCTACTACAGCAATCAGCCCCAGCATTTT

j_gene: TRBJ1-1
v_gene: TRBV7-9
d_gene: NA
abundance: NA
CDR3aa: CASSLGQKNTEAFF
CDR3nt: TGTGCCAGCAGCTTAGGACAGAAAAACACTGAAGCTTTCTTT

j_gene: TRBJ2-7
v_gene: TRBV19
d_gene: NA
abundance: once
CDR3aa: CASSIGGSGAYEQYF
CDR3nt: TGTGCCAGTAGTATCGGGGGCTCGGGGGCGTACGAGCAGTACTTC

j_gene: TRBJ2-7
v_gene: TRBV10-2
d_gene: TRBD2
abundance: NA
CDR3aa: CASSDPGTSGNSYEQYF
CDR3nt: TGCGCCAGCAGTGACCCGGGGACTAGCGGTAACTCCTACGAGCAGTACTTC

j_gene: TRBJ1-5
v_gene: TRBV5-1
d_gene: NA
abundance: NA
CDR3aa: CASSLSGGSNQPQHF
CDR3nt: TGCGCCAGCAGCTTGTCCGGGGGTAGCAATCAGCCCCAGCATTTT

j_gene: TRBJ2-7
v_gene: TRBV3-1/TRBV3-2
d_gene: NA
abundance: NA
CDR3aa: CASSQGVYEQYF
CDR3nt: TGTGCCAGCAGCCAAGGGGTCTACGAGCAGTACTTC

j_gene: TRBJ2-7
v_gene: TRBV27
d_gene: NA
abundance: few
CDR3aa: CASSIFAARSSYEQYF
CDR3nt: TGTGCCAGCAGTATATTCGCGGCCAGGAGCTCCTACGAGCAGTACTTC

j_gene: TRBJ2-3
v_gene: TRBV5-4
d_gene: NA
abundance: NA
CDR3aa: CASSLTSRPDTQYF
CDR3nt: TGTGCCAGCAGCTTGACTAGTCGCCCAGATACGCAGTATTTT

j_gene: TRBJ2-5
v_gene: TRBV9
d_gene: TRBD2
abundance: NA
CDR3aa: CASSTGTSAQETQYF
CDR3nt: TGTGCCAGCAGCACTGGGACTAGCGCTCAAGAGACCCAGTACTTC

j_gene: TRBJ2-7
v_gene: TRBV3-1/TRBV3-2
d_gene: TRBD2
abundance: NA
CDR3aa: CASLSSGARTDEQYF
CDR3nt: TGTGCCAGCCTGTCTAGCGGGGCCCGAACCGACGAGCAGTACTTC

j_gene: TRBJ2-1
v_gene: TRBV5-1
d_gene: TRBD2
abundance: NA
CDR3aa: CASSPSGLGLRSGSGNEQFF
CDR3nt: TGCGCCAGCAGCCCCTCGGGACTAGGTCTCAGGTCGGGGTCTGGGAATGAGCAGTTCTTC

j_gene: TRBJ2-5
v_gene: TRBV19
d_gene: NA
abundance: few
CDR3aa: CASQQGQETQYF
CDR3nt: TGTGCCAGTCAACAGGGTCAAGAGACCCAGTACTTC

j_gene: TRBJ1-5
v_gene: TRBV5-5
d_gene: NA
abundance: NA
CDR3aa: CASSSPNQLSQHF
CDR3nt: TGTGCCAGCAGCTCACCCAACCAATTGTCCCAGCATTTT

j_gene: TRBJ2-3
v_gene: TRBV5-5
d_gene: TRBD2
abundance: NA
CDR3aa: CASSMTSGGTDTQYF
CDR3nt: TGTGCCAGCAGCATGACTAGCGGGGGCACAGATACGCAGTATTTT

j_gene: TRBJ2-7
v_gene: TRBV19
d_gene: NA
abundance: NA
CDR3aa: CASSTGTGEQYF
CDR3nt: TGTGCCAGTAGCACCGGGACGGGCGAGCAGTACTTC

j_gene: TRBJ1-2
v_gene: TRBV30
d_gene: NA
abundance: NA
CDR3aa: CAWRLGAGYTF
CDR3nt: TGTGCCTGGAGGTTGGGGGCTGGCTACACCTTC

j_gene: TRBJ2-1
v_gene: TRBV29-1
d_gene: NA
abundance: NA
CDR3aa: CSVPTQGSYNEQFF
CDR3nt: TGCAGCGTTCCGACGCAGGGCTCCTACAATGAGCAGTTCTTC

j_gene: TRBJ2-1
v_gene: TRBV25-1
d_gene: TRBD1
abundance: NA
CDR3aa: CASNPGTGDPDNEQFF
CDR3nt: TGTGCCAGCAATCCCGGGACAGGGGACCCGGACAATGAGCAGTTCTTC

j_gene: TRBJ2-3
v_gene: TRBV6-5
d_gene: TRBD1
abundance: NA
CDR3aa: CASRMTGSSTDTQYF
CDR3nt: TGTGCCAGCAGGATGACAGGGTCTAGCACAGATACGCAGTATTTT

j_gene: TRBJ1-2
v_gene: TRBV28
d_gene: NA
abundance: NA
CDR3aa: CASSLGGLANYGYTF
CDR3nt: TGTGCCAGCAGTTTAGGGGGGCTCGCTAACTATGGCTACACCTTC

j_gene: TRBJ1-1
v_gene: TRBV5-1
d_gene: NA
abundance: NA
CDR3aa: CASNPSAAGNTEAFF
CDR3nt: TGCGCCAGCAATCCCTCCGCGGCGGGGAACACTGAAGCTTTCTTT

j_gene: TRBJ1-1
v_gene: TRBV3-1/TRBV3-2
d_gene: TRBD1
abundance: NA
CDR3aa: CASSPHGKGTGFSGNTEAFF
CDR3nt: TGTGCCAGCAGCCCACATGGGAAAGGGACAGGGTTTTCGGGGAACACTGAAGCTTTCTTT

j_gene: TRBJ1-3
v_gene: TRBV7-8
d_gene: NA
abundance: NA
CDR3aa: CASSLHRDQFAGNTIYF
CDR3nt: TGTGCCAGCAGCTTGCACAGGGACCAGTTCGCTGGAAACACCATATATTTT

j_gene: TRBJ1-5
v_gene: TRBV27
d_gene: NA
abundance: NA
CDR3aa: CASSLGGGGIGPQHF
CDR3nt: TGTGCCAGCAGTTTAGGGGGTGGAGGGATTGGGCCCCAGCATTTT

j_gene: TRBJ2-6
v_gene: TRBV19
d_gene: NA
abundance: NA
CDR3aa: CASSIGRAGANVLTF
CDR3nt: TGTGCCAGTAGTATAGGAAGGGCTGGGGCCAACGTCCTGACTTTC

j_gene: TRBJ2-7
v_gene: TRBV3-1/TRBV3-2
d_gene: TRBD1
abundance: NA
CDR3aa: CASSPTGGRSYEQYF
CDR3nt: TGTGCCAGCAGTCCAACAGGGGGCCGCTCCTACGAGCAGTACTTC

j_gene: TRBJ1-4
v_gene: TRBV24-1
d_gene: NA
abundance: NA
CDR3aa: CATSKGGPNEKLFF
CDR3nt: TGTGCCACCAGTAAGGGGGGTCCTAATGAAAAACTGTTTTTT

j_gene: TRBJ1-4
v_gene: TRBV5-1
d_gene: TRBD1
abundance: NA
CDR3aa: CASSLGDRDNEKLFF
CDR3nt: TGCGCCAGCAGCTTGGGGGACAGGGATAATGAAAAACTGTTTTTT

j_gene: TRBJ2-1
v_gene: TRBV13
d_gene: TRBD2
abundance: NA
CDR3aa: CASSLIREGPNEQFF
CDR3nt: TGTGCCAGCAGCTTAATCCGGGAGGGCCCCAATGAGCAGTTCTTC

j_gene: TRBJ2-6
v_gene: TRBV28
d_gene: TRBD1
abundance: NA
CDR3aa: CASSPRTGRPFGANVLTF
CDR3nt: TGTGCCAGCAGTCCTAGGACAGGGAGACCCTTTGGGGCCAACGTCCTGACTTTC

j_gene: TRBJ2-5
v_gene: TRBV6-1
d_gene: NA
abundance: NA
CDR3aa: CASSEYGETQYF
CDR3nt: TGTGCCAGCAGTGAATATGGAGAGACCCAGTACTTC

j_gene: TRBJ1-4
v_gene: TRBV10-2
d_gene: NA
abundance: NA
CDR3aa: CASSERGINEKLFF
CDR3nt: TGCGCCAGCAGTGAACGGGGGATTAATGAAAAACTGTTTTTT

j_gene: TRBJ1-6
v_gene: TRBV4-3
d_gene: NA
abundance: NA
CDR3aa: CASSQDSGSPLHF
CDR3nt: TGCGCCAGCAGCCAAGATTCGGGGTCACCCCTCCACTTT

j_gene: TRBJ1-2
v_gene: TRBV10-1
d_gene: NA
abundance: NA
CDR3aa: CASSTSHLFYGYTF
CDR3nt: TGCGCCAGCAGTACTTCCCATTTGTTTTATGGCTACACCTTC

j_gene: TRBJ2-7
v_gene: TRBV4-2
d_gene: NA
abundance: NA
CDR3aa: CASSQDQGSYEQYF
CDR3nt: TGTGCCAGCAGCCAAGACCAGGGGAGCTACGAGCAGTACTTC

j_gene: TRBJ2-7
v_gene: TRBV3-1/TRBV3-2
d_gene: NA
abundance: NA
CDR3aa: CASSHQGISYEQYF
CDR3nt: TGTGCCAGCAGCCATCAGGGGATCTCCTACGAGCAGTACTTC

j_gene: TRBJ2-1
v_gene: TRBV6-5
d_gene: NA
abundance: NA
CDR3aa: CASSSWGPHNEQFF
CDR3nt: TGTGCCAGCAGTTCGTGGGGGCCACACAATGAGCAGTTCTTC

j_gene: TRBJ1-4
v_gene: TRBV21-1
d_gene: NA
abundance: NA
CDR3aa: CRSRRRTNEKLFF
CDR3nt: TGTAGGAGTAGGAGGAGAACTAATGAAAAACTGTTTTTT

j_gene: TRBJ1-4
v_gene: TRBV27
d_gene: NA
abundance: NA
CDR3aa: CASSLNSYGANEKLFF
CDR3nt: TGTGCCAGCAGTTTAAACTCCTACGGGGCTAATGAAAAACTGTTTTTT